These 25 T cell receptor beta chains were sequenced from one sample in a study of shared clonotypes between healthy human individuals. Produced via immunoSEQ multiplex PCR; TCRdb's table is partial and in-frame only. Counted here are roughly 2,000,000 clones, 85% to 95% occurring once; the ten biggest clones make up 1.2%. Naive CD8 isolation took CD45RO-negative cells positively selected for CCR7 and excluded terminally differentiated effector memory CD45RA+ cells. Sequenced material: naive CD8+ T cells sorted from blood. These receptors all come from a man aged 18 to 30 in good health.

This clone was seen a few times. The chain combines TRBV7-9 with TRBJ1-5, with D maybe TRBD1 (5 bases). The V end was cut by 2 bases, the J end by 5 bases, with 7 bases between. The CDR3 has 13 residues. Germline V gene data show CDR1 as SEHNR and CDR2 as FQNEAQ (reference sequence). The CDR3 protein is CASSLKGDQPQHF. CDR3 bases: TGTGCCAGCAGCTTAAAAGGGGATCAGCCCCAGCATTTT.

Points on this clone: The sample holds other DNA sequences that translate to the same CDR3. The chain has TRBV6-5 and TRBJ1-1; no definite D call. Trimming shortened V by 3 bases and J by 5 bases, and 10 bases separated the two germline ends. Germline values: CDR1 MNHEY, CDR2 SVGAGI. The CDR3 runs to 13 residues. CDR3 sequence (DNA): TGTGCCAGCAGTTATGAGGGAGGGACTGAAGCTTTCTTT. Translation: CASSYEGGTEAFF.

This clone was observed once. V and J are TRBV7-9 and TRBJ2-2, with 10 positions matching TRBD2. J was trimmed by 5 bases and V by 7 bases; bases with no gene match: 13. This CDR3 contains 17 residues. Germline assignment: CDR1 SEHNR and CDR2 FQNEAQ (reference sequence). Here the CDR3 reads CASTSPLAGVYTGELFF. The CDR3 DNA reads TGTGCCAGCACTTCCCCCCTAGCGGGGGTTTATACCGGGGAGCTGTTTTTT.

V usage is TRBV30 and J usage is TRBJ1-6, with 9 positions matching TRBD1. This CDR3 comprises 15 residues. Per germline, CDR1 GTSNPN and CDR2 SVGIG (reference sequence). J lost 6 bases, V lost 4 bases, and 7 bases had no gene match. Here the CDR3 DNA reads TGTGCCTGGAACGAGGGACAGGGAATTAATTCACCCCTCCACTTT. Its translation: CAWNEGQGINSPLHF.

V and J are TRBV7-9 and TRBJ2-3; D unresolved. V gave up 10 bases and J gave up 1 base, with 9 bases separating them. Germline loops: CDR1 SEHNR, CDR2 FQNEAQ (reference sequence). This CDR3 spans 12 amino acids. CDR3 amino acids: CATSAGTDTQYF. The CDR3 DNA reads TGTGCCACCTCGGCCGGCACAGATACGCAGTATTTT.

This chain joins TRBV7-9 and TRBJ2-3; weak D call: TRBD2 (5 bases). V lost 1 base and J lost 1, with 15 bases in between. Looked up from germline, CDR1 is SEHNR and CDR2 is FQNEAQ (reference sequence). The CDR3 extends over 17 amino acids. CDR3 DNA sequence: TGTGCCAGCAGCTTAGTCATTAGGGAGACGGGCACAGATACGCAGTATTTT. Protein product: CASSLVIRETGTDTQYF.

This sequence joins TRBV5-8 and TRBJ2-2; no clear D. This CDR3 has 15 residues. V lost 0 bases and J lost 4, with 10 bases in between. The germline V gene encodes CDR1 SGHTS and CDR2 YDEGEE. CDR3 nucleotides: TGTGCCAGCAGCTTGGCCTTGGTATCCACCGGGGAGCTGTTTTTT. Translation: CASSLALVSTGELFF. The variable domain in full, completed from reference TRBV5-8 and TRBJ2-2, reads EAGVTQSPTHLIKTRGQQATLRCSPISGHTSVYWYQQALGLGLQFLLWYDEGEERNRGNFPPRFSGRQFPNYSSELNVNALELEDSALYLCASSLALVSTGELFFGEGSRLTVL.

On this clone itself: Different DNA sequences within this sample yield the same CDR3. The rearrangement uses TRBV7-9 and TRBJ2-5; D remains ambiguous. Germline CDR1 SEHNR, CDR2 FQNEAQ (reference sequence). This CDR3 contains 11 residues. The V end was cut by 3 bases, the J end by 5 bases, with 4 bases between. CDR3 DNA: TGTGCCAGCAGCTTTACGGAGACCCAGTACTTC. It is translated as CASSFTETQYF.

The rearrangement links TRBV7-9 to TRBJ2-7; a possible D gene is TRBD2 (7 bases). V lost 5 bases and J lost 5, with 28 bases in between. The length of the CDR3 is 18 residues. From germline, CDR1 is SEHNR and CDR2 FQNEAQ (reference sequence). In DNA form, the CDR3 reads TGTGCCAGCAGCCCATTAGGGGGACGAACTAGCGATCCACACGAGCAGTACTTC. Translation: CASSPLGGRTSDPHEQYF.

As concerns this clone: Other DNA sequences in this specimen translate into the identical CDR3. The chain has TRBV27 and TRBJ1-2; D unresolved. V lost 2 bases, J lost 4 bases, and 8 bases lay in between. Germline V lookup: CDR1 MNHEY, CDR2 SMNVEV (reference sequence). This CDR3 has 13 amino acids. The DNA for the CDR3 is TGTGCCAGCAGTTTAGAGGGTACCTATGGCTACACCTTC. Translation: CASSLEGTYGYTF.

The chain employs TRBV27 and TRBJ2-1; 9 nucleotides align to TRBD2. This CDR3 comprises 15 residues. CDR1 is MNHEY, CDR2 SMNVEV, per germline (reference sequence). The ends lost 5 bases at V and 5 bases at J; junction bases unmatched: 7. The CDR3 DNA reads TGTGCCAGCAGTCACCGGACTAGCGCCCACAATGAGCAGTTCTTC. It yields the protein CASSHRTSAHNEQFF.

The chain recombines TRBV4-1 with TRBJ1-1, with a possible D match to TRBD1 (5 bases). The CDR3 has 16 residues. Germline lookup yields CDR1 MGHRA and CDR2 YSYEKL. V lost 0 bases, J lost 4 bases, and 15 bases lay in between. The CDR3 DNA is TGCGCCAGCAGCCAAGACAGGAGCGGGGCACTCACTGAAGCTTTCTTT. This encodes CASSQDRSGALTEAFF.

The count of this clone is one. The V gene is TRBV14, the J gene TRBJ2-3; TRBD2 matches at 14 bases. The CDR3 length is 18 residues. Germline lookup yields CDR1 SGHDN and CDR2 FVKESK. The V gene end was trimmed by 4 bases and the J gene end by 0 bases; junction bases not matched to a gene: 6. CDR3 loop: CASSLGLAGVYSTDTQYF. In DNA, the CDR3 is TGTGCCAGCAGCCTGGGACTAGCGGGAGTCTACAGCACAGATACGCAGTATTTT.

The chain links TRBV15 to TRBJ1-5, with 7 bases matching TRBD1. CDR1 is LNHNV and CDR2 is YYDKDF in the germline V gene (reference sequence). V dropped 11 bases and J dropped 0; count of bases not matched to a gene: 7. CDR3 length: 14 amino acids. The CDR3 region is CASSGGDSNQPQHF. Written as DNA, the CDR3 is TGTGCCTCCTCAGGGGGGGATAGCAATCAGCCCCAGCATTTT.

The V and J genes are TRBV7-9 and TRBJ1-1, with D hard to call. Germline V gives CDR1 SEHNR, CDR2 FQNEAQ (reference sequence). The CDR3 extends over 13 amino acids. V was cut by 5 bases and J by 0 bases, with 7 bases left in between. The CDR3 DNA reads TGTGCCAGCAGCGTCCAGGTGAACACTGAAGCTTTCTTT. Translation: CASSVQVNTEAFF.

The V call is TRBV6-6, the J call TRBJ1-6, with no clear D. This CDR3 spans 14 amino acids. Germline V gene lookup returns CDR1 MNHNY and CDR2 SVGAGI (reference sequence). V lost 2 bases, J lost 8 bases, and 10 bases lay in between. The DNA for the CDR3 is TGTGCCAGCAGTTACGAAGGGTTTTATTCACCCCTCCACTTT. Translating it yields CASSYEGFYSPLHF.

The gene calls are TRBV14 and TRBJ2-2; TRBD1 aligns across 7 bases. The germline gives CDR1 SGHDN, CDR2 FVKESK. Trimming at V came to 0 bases and at J to 8 bases, leaving 3 bases not matched to a gene. The CDR3 spans 14 residues. The CDR3 spells CASSQEQGIGELFF. CDR3 sequence (DNA): TGTGCCAGCAGCCAAGAACAGGGGATAGGGGAGCTGTTTTTT. The variable domain in full, with the rest retrieved from reference TRBV14 and TRBJ2-2, is EAGVTQFPSHSVIEKGQTVTLRCDPISGHDNLYWYRRVMGKEIKFLLHFVKESKQDESGMPNNRFLAERTGGTYSTLKVQPAELEDSGVYFCASSQEQGIGELFFGEGSRLTVL.

The chain joins TRBV29-1 to TRBJ1-2; D is possibly TRBD1 (5 bases). This CDR3 is built from 15 residues. Germline lookup yields CDR1 SQVTM and CDR2 ANQGSEA. Trimming took off 7 bases at V and 4 bases at J, with 22 bases between the two ends. CDR3 loop: CSGADTTAWGYGYTF. CDR3 nucleotides: TGCAGCGGGGCTGATACGACAGCCTGGGGCTATGGCTACACCTTC.

The rearrangement links TRBV19 to TRBJ1-5; D unclear. The CDR3 covers 15 residues. Looked up from germline, CDR1 is LNHDA and CDR2 is SQIVND (reference sequence). Trimming removed 3 bases at V and 4 bases at J, with 13 bases between. CDR3 DNA sequence: TGTGCCAGTAGTATCGGAACAGCCGAAAATCAGCCCCAGCATTTT. Translating it yields CASSIGTAENQPQHF.

The rearrangement links TRBV7-9 to TRBJ2-1, with 7 bases matching TRBD2. The length of the CDR3 is 15 residues. The V gene end was trimmed by 0 bases and the J gene end by 5 bases; junction bases not matched to a gene: 4. The germline V gene has CDR1 SEHNR and CDR2 FQNEAQ (reference sequence). CDR3 residues: CASSLARLADNEQFF. CDR3 nucleotide sequence: TGTGCCAGCAGCTTAGCGCGGCTAGCGGACAATGAGCAGTTCTTC.

The chain carries TRBV6-1 and TRBJ1-6; D remains unclear. The CDR3 consists of 18 residues. CDR1 and CDR2 from the germline V gene are MNHNS and SASEGT. V dropped 2 bases and J dropped 0 bases, with 14 bases sitting between them. The CDR3 DNA sequence: TGTGCCAGCAGTGAATTTCTCGTAACTAGCTCCTATAATTCACCCCTCCACTTT. Amino acids: CASSEFLVTSSYNSPLHF.

The chain uses TRBV7-9 and TRBJ1-2; TRBD1 matches at 11 bases. V lost 5 bases and J lost 2; bases outside the gene matches: 4. The germline V gene encodes CDR1 SEHNR and CDR2 FQNEAQ (reference sequence). This CDR3 region has 15 residues. CDR3 nucleotides: TGTGCCAGCAGCCAAGGACAGGGGGCGAACTATGGCTACACCTTC. It yields the protein CASSQGQGANYGYTF.

The chain recombines TRBV13 with TRBJ2-7; a weak D match, TRBD1 (6 bases). In germline, CDR1 is PRHDT, CDR2 FYEKMQ (reference sequence). V lost 4 bases and J 2 bases, leaving 15 bases between the germline ends. The CDR3 consists of 15 residues. The CDR3 DNA reads TGTGCCAGCAGCTCCGTGGGGACATTAGCCTACGAGCAGTACTTC. As protein: CASSSVGTLAYEQYF.

Here the CDR3 DNA reads TGTGCCGTAACGGTAGACAACACCGGGGAGCTGTTTTTT. Its translation: CAVTVDNTGELFF. The chain recombines TRBV6-6 with TRBJ2-2; D remains unclear. V was pared by 11 bases and J by 2 bases, with 12 bases between. The CDR3 extends over 13 amino acids. CDR1 and CDR2 (germline): MNHNY, SVGAGI (reference sequence).

The chain links TRBV19 to TRBJ2-5, with D maybe TRBD2 (5 bases). V was trimmed by 5 bases and J by 2 bases, leaving 15 bases between them. The CDR3 is 15 residues long. Germline V gene lookup returns CDR1 LNHDA and CDR2 SQIVND (reference sequence). The CDR3 is CASSLRAGQQETQYF. DNA of the CDR3: TGTGCCAGTAGTTTGAGGGCAGGTCAGCAAGAGACCCAGTACTTC.